The subject of this entry is one T cell receptor (beta chain). The data derive from a study of patients and donors after allogeneic stem cell transplantation. Each CDR3 protein is one row after TCRdb ran MiXCR on the RT-PCR reads. The sample lists about 87,000 distinct CDR3 sequences, about 5% occurring once. Between the trimmed V and J ends, which lost 2 bases and 10 bases, there was a span of 12 bases. Germline lookup yields CDR1 MDHEN and CDR2 SYDVKM. The CDR3 is 14 amino acids. The chain employs TRBV28 and TRBJ1-6, with D unclear. This TCR was sampled from a human donor who was either an allogeneic HSCT recipient or a stem cell or donor lymphocyte infusion donor (not recorded which). It is not recorded whose cells these are; they may come from a transplant donor. The sequencing sample was made of blood, either unsorted or a sorted T cell fraction (not recorded which). The CDR3 nucleotides are TGTGCCAGCAGTTTACTTCAACTGGGATCACCCCTCCACTTT. Its translation is CASSLLQLGSPLHF.